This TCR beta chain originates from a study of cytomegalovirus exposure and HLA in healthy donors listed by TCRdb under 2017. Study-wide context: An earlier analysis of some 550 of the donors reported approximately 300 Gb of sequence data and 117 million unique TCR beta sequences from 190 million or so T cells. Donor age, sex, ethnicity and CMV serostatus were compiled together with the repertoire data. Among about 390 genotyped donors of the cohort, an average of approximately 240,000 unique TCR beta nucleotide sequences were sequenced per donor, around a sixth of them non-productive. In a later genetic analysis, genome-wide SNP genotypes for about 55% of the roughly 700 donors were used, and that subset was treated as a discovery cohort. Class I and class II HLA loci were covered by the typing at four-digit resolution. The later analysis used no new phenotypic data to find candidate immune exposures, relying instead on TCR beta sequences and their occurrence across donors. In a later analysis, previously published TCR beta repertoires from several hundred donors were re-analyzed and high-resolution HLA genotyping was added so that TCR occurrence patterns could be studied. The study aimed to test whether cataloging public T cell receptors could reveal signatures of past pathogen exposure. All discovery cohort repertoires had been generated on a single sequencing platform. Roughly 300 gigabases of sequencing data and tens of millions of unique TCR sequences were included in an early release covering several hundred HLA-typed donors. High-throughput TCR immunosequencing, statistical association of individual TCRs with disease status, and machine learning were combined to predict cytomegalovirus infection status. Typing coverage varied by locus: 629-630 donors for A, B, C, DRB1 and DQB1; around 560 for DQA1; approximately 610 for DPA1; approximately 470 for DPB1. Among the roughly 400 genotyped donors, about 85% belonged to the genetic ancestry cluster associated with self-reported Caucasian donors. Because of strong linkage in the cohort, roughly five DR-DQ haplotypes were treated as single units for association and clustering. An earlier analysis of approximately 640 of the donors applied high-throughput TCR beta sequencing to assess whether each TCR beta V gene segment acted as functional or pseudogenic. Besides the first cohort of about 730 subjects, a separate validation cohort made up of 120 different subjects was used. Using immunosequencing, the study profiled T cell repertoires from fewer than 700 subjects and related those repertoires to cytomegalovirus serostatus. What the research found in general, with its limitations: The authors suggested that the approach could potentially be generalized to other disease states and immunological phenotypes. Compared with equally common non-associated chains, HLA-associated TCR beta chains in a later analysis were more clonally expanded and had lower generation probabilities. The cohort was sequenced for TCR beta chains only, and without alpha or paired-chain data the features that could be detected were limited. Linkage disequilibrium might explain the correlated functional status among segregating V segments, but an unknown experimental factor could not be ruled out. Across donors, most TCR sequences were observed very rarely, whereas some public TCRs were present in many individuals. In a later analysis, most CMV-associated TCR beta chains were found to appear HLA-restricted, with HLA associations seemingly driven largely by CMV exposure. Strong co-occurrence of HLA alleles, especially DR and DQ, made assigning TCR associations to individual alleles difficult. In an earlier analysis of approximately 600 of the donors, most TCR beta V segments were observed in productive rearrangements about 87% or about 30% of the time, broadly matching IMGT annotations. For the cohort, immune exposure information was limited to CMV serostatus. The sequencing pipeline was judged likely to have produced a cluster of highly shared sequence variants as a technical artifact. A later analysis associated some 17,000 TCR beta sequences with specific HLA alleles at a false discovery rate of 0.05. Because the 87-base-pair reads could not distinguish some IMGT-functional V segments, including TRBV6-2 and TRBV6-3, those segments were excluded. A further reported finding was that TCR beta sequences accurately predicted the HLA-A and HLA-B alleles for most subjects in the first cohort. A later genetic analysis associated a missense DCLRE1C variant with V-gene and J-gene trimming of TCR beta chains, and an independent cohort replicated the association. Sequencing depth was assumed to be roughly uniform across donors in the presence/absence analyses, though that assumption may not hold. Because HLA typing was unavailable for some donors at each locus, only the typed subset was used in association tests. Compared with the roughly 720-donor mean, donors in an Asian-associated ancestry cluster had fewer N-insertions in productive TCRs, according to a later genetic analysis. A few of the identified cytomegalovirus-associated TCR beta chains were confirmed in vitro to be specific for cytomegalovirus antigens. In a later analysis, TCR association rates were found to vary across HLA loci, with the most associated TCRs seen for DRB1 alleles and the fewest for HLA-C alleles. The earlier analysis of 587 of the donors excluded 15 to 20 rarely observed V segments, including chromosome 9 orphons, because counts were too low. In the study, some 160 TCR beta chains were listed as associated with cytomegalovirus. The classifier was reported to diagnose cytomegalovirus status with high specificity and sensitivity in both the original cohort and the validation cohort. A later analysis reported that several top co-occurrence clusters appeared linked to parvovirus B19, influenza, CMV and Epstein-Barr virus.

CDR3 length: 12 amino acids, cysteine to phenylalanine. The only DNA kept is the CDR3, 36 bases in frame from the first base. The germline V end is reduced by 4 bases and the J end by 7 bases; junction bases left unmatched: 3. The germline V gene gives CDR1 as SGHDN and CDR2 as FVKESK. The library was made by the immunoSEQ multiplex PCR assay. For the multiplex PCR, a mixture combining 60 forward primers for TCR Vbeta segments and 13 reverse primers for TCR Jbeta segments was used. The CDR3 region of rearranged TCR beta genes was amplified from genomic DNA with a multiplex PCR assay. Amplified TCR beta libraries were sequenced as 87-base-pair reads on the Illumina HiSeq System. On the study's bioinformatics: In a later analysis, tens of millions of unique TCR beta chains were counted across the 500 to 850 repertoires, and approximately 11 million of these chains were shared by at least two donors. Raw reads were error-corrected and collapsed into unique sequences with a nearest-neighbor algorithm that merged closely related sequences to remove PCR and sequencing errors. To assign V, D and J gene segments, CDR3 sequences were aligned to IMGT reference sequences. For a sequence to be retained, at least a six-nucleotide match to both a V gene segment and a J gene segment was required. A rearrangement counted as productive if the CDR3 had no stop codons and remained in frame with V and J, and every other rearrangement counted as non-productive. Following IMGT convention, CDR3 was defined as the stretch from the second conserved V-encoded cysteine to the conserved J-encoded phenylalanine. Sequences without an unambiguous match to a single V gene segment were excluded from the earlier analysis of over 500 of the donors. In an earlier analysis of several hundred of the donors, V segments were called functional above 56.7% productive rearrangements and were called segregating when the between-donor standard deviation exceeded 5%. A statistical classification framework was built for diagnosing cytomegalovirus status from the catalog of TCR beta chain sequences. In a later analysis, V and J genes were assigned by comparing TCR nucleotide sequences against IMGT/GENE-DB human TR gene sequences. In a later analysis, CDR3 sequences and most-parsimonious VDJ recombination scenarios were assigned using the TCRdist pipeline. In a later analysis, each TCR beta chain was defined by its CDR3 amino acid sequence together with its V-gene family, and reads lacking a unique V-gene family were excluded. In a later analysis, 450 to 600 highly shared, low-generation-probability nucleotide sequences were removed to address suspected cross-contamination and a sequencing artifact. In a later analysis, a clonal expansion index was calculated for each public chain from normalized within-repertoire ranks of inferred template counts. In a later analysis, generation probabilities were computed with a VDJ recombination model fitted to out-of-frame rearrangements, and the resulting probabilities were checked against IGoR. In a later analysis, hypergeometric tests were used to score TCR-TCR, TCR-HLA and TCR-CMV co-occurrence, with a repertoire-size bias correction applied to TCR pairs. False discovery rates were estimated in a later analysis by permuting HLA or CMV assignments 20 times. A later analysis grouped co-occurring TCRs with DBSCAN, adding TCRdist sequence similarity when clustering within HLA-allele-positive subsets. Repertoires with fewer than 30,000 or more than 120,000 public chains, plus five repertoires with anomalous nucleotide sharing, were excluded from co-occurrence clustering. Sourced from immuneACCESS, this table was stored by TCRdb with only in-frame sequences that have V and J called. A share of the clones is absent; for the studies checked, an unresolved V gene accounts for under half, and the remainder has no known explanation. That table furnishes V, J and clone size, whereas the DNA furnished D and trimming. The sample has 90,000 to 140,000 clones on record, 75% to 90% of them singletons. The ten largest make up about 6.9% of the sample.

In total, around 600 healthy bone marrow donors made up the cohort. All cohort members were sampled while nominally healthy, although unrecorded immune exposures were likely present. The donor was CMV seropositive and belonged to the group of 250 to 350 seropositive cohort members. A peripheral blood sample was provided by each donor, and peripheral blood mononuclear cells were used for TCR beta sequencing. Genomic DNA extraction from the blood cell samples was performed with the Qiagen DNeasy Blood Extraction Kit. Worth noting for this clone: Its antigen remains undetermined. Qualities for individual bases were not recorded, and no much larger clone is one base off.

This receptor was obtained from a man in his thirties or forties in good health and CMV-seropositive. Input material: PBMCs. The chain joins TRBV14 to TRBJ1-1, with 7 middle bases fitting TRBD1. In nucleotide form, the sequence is TGTGCCAGCAGCCGCCGGGACAGTGAAGCTTTCTTT. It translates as CASSRRDSEAFF.